This note documents a single T cell receptor beta chain sequence. Its antigen remains unidentified. This specimen comes from a study of shared clonotypes between healthy human individuals. The test was conducted at deep level. Data came from immunoSEQ multiplex PCR; TCRdb stores just in-frame clones and leaves some out. Among 950,000 to 1,300,000 clones listed, more than 65% were seen once. There are 12 residues in the CDR3. Trimming stripped 5 bases from V and 7 bases from J, with 14 bases between. The V gene's germline CDR1 is GTSNPN and CDR2 SVGIG (reference sequence). Findings and limits, study-wide: Estimated richness was generally greater in naive than memory subsets. When naive CD4 clonotypes were compared across a few donors, approximately 5% were shared.

The genes are TRBV30 and TRBJ1-2; D is perhaps TRBD1 (5 bases). This sequence originates from a man aged 18 to 29 in good health. The sequenced material came from memory CD4+ T cells sorted from blood. Indicated subset: CD45RA-negative fraction. The DNA for the CDR3 is TGTGCCTGGTCCAGGGAAGTGACTGGCTACACCTTC. Its translation is CAWSREVTGYTF.